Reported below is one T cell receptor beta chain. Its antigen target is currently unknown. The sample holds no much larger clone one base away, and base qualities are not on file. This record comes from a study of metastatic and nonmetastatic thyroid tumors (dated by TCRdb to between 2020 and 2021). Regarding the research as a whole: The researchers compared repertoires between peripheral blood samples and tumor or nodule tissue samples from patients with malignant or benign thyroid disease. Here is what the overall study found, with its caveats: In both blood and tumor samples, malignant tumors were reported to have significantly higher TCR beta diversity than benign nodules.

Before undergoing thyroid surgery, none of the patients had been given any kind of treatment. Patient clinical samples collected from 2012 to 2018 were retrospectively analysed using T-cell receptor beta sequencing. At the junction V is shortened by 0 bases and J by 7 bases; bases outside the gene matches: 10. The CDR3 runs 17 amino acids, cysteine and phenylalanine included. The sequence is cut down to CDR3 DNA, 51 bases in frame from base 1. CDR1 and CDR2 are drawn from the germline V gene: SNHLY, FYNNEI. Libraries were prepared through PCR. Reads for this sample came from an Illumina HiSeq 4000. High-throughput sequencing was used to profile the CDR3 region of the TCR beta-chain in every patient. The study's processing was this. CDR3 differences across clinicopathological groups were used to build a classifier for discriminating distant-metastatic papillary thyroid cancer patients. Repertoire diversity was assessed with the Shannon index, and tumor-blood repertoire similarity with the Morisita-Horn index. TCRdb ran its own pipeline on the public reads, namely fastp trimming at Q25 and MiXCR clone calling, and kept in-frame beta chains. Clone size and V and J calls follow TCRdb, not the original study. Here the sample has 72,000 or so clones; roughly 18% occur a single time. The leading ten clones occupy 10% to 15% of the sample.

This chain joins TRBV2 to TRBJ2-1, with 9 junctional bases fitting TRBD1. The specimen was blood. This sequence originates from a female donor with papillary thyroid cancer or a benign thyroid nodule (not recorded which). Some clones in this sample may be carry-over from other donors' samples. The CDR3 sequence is CASSEALPGQGSNEQFF. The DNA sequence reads TGTGCCAGCAGTGAAGCGCTTCCAGGACAGGGGTCGAATGAGCAGTTCTTC.